The rows below give T cell receptor beta chains drawn from one sample of a study of regulatory T cells in long-lasting Graves disease. Via MiXCR, TCRdb re-called the multiplex PCR reads, giving one row per CDR3 protein. The sample yields under 450,000 distinct CDR3 sequences, 12% seen once. This sample also belongs to another study, concerning T cells in Graves' hyperthyroidism and ophthalmopathy.

The sequenced sample was peripheral blood mononuclear cells (PBMCs), obtained at new diagnosis, from a patient treated with antithyroid drugs. The receptors come from a woman aged 18 to 35 with Graves disease. Each CDR3 is given with its conserved first and last residue. Each record gives: J gene, V gene, CDR3 length, CDR3 protein.

j_gene: TRBJ1-4; v_gene: TRBV6-1; len: 19; CDR3aa: CASSPGQGVYVRDNEKLFF
j_gene: TRBJ2-5; v_gene: TRBV20-1; len: 14; CDR3aa: CSAPDRTYQETQYF
j_gene: TRBJ1-2; v_gene: TRBV12-3/TRBV12-4; len: 16; CDR3aa: CASSSDKGLVIYGYTF
j_gene: TRBJ2-2; v_gene: TRBV29-1; len: 13; CDR3aa: CSVDGRDTGELFF
j_gene: TRBJ2-3; v_gene: TRBV12-3/TRBV12-4; len: 11; CDR3aa: CASRGGDTQYF
j_gene: TRBJ2-1; v_gene: TRBV30; len: 15; CDR3aa: CAWSVPGLGLYEQFF
j_gene: TRBJ1-3; v_gene: TRBV4-3; len: 15; CDR3aa: CASSQEVDRGNTIYF
j_gene: TRBJ1-2; v_gene: TRBV6-2/TRBV6-3; len: 17; CDR3aa: CASSYTGQGVSNYGYTF
j_gene: TRBJ1-2; v_gene: TRBV5-6; len: 13; CDR3aa: CASKSVGADGYTF
j_gene: TRBJ2-3; v_gene: TRBV28; len: 14; CDR3aa: CASSFSGTKDTQYF
j_gene: TRBJ1-2; v_gene: TRBV6-5; len: 16; CDR3aa: CASSYLGGPANYGYTF
j_gene: TRBJ1-6; v_gene: TRBV20-1; len: 15; CDR3aa: CSAAQDPPLLSPLHF
j_gene: TRBJ1-2; v_gene: TRBV6-1; len: 24; CDR3aa: CASTSAELSRVLWSAHHTEYGYTF
j_gene: TRBJ2-3; v_gene: TRBV9; len: 16; CDR3aa: CASSVASAGTADTQYF
j_gene: TRBJ1-1; v_gene: TRBV5-1; len: 15; CDR3aa: CASSLLQGRNTEAFF
j_gene: TRBJ2-2; v_gene: TRBV29-1; len: 15; CDR3aa: CSVELAGVNGGELFF
j_gene: TRBJ2-1; v_gene: TRBV29-1; len: 11; CDR3aa: CSVVGINEQFF
j_gene: TRBJ1-2; v_gene: TRBV9; len: 15; CDR3aa: CASSTRTTETYGYTF
j_gene: TRBJ2-3; v_gene: TRBV11-2; len: 14; CDR3aa: CASSRERLSDTQYF
j_gene: TRBJ2-1; v_gene: TRBV30; len: 14; CDR3aa: CAWGRGTTTMKQFF
j_gene: TRBJ1-5; v_gene: TRBV27; len: 15; CDR3aa: CASSYSSGANQPQHF
j_gene: TRBJ1-5; v_gene: TRBV10-3; len: 13; CDR3aa: CATVGATDQPQHF
j_gene: TRBJ2-7; v_gene: TRBV3-1; len: 14; CDR3aa: CASSQDEVSYEQYF
j_gene: TRBJ2-1; v_gene: TRBV30; len: 14; CDR3aa: CAWSVGQAGDEQFF
j_gene: TRBJ1-5; v_gene: TRBV7-2; len: 14; CDR3aa: CASSLGQFNQPQHF
j_gene: TRBJ2-2; v_gene: TRBV4-1; len: 14; CDR3aa: CASSQDRATGELFF